A single sample is the source of the 5 T cell receptor beta chains below, sequenced in a study of blood T cell repertoires in COVID-19. The method was immunoSEQ multiplex PCR; TCRdb's version includes in-frame clones alone and lacks a portion of them. Of 200,000 to 250,000 clones in the sample, around 80% were seen once. Sequencing was carried out using peripheral blood. Receptors originate from a woman in her thirties with COVID-19, enrolled during active disease.

The chain recombines TRBV3-1 (or the pseudogene TRBV3-2) with TRBJ2-7, with D hard to call. The CDR3 is made up of 14 amino acids. Germline V gene data show CDR1 as LGHDT and CDR2 as YNNKEL (reference sequence). Deletions cut 0 bases from V and 0 bases from J, with 6 bases between. The CDR3 DNA reads as TGTGCCAGCAGCCAAGAGTCATTCTCCTACGAGCAGTACTTC. Translation: CASSQESFSYEQYF.

The gene calls are TRBV19 and TRBJ2-3, with a tentative D call TRBD2 (5 bases). V was trimmed by 9 bases and J by 3 bases, leaving 16 bases between them. CDR3 length: 14 residues. Germline assignment: CDR1 LNHDA and CDR2 SQIVND (reference sequence). The CDR3 nucleotides are TGTGCCAGCCTCGCGGCGGGCGAAACAGATACGCAGTATTTT. This encodes CASLAAGETDTQYF.

This clone came up once. This chain links TRBV25-1 with TRBJ1-4; D possibly corresponds to TRBD1 (6 bases). This CDR3 region has 14 residues. In germline, CDR1 is MGHDK, CDR2 SYGVNS. Trimming cost V 3 bases and J 3 bases, with 8 bases left between them. The CDR3 here is CASSEGASNEKLFF. CDR3 nucleotides: TGTGCCAGCAGTGAGGGGGCGTCTAATGAAAAACTGTTTTTT.

This clone came up many times. This chain links TRBV29-1 with TRBJ2-7; 12 nucleotides align to TRBD1. This CDR3 comprises 14 residues. The V segment lost 3 bases and the J segment 7 bases; nucleotides outside the gene matches: 7. Germline assignment: CDR1 SQVTM and CDR2 ANQGSEA. CDR3 DNA sequence: TGCAGCGTTGAGGGGGGACAGGGGGCATGGGAGCAGTACTTC. Residues: CSVEGGQGAWEQYF.

This chain links TRBV27 with TRBJ1-4; the D gene is possibly TRBD1 (5 bases). The V end lost 1 base, the J end lost 6 bases, and 15 bases lay between the germline ends. The germline gives CDR1 MNHEY, CDR2 SMNVEV (reference sequence). The length of the CDR3 is 16 residues. CDR3 in amino acids: CASSLWPPGGDEKLFF. The CDR3, as DNA: TGTGCCAGCAGTTTATGGCCCCCGGGGGGAGATGAAAAACTGTTTTTT.